Listed below are T cell receptor beta chains from one sample, sequenced in a study of cytomegalovirus exposure and HLA in healthy donors. Sequencing used immunoSEQ multiplex PCR; TCRdb keeps in-frame clones, though not all of them. The sample lists around 200,000 clones; roughly 80% were seen once. The sequenced material came from PBMCs. The receptor set was obtained from a boy aged 5 to 17 in good health and CMV-seronegative. The CDR3 runs from the conserved cysteine through the conserved F or W. A D gene is named only where the DNA matches it firmly. The size field is filled for only some rows; it gives once, few, many or a size class.

j_call: TRBJ2-1
clone_size: .
v_call: TRBV4-1
d_call: TRBD1
cdr3_aa: CASSRQGSYNEQFF
cdr3_nt: TGCGCCAGCAGCCGACAGGGAAGTTACAATGAGCAGTTCTTC

j_call: TRBJ2-7
clone_size: .
v_call: TRBV5-1
d_call: .
cdr3_aa: CASSLAAGDYEQYF
cdr3_nt: TGCGCCAGCAGCTTGGCGGCAGGGGATTACGAGCAGTACTTC

j_call: TRBJ1-5
clone_size: .
v_call: TRBV4-2
d_call: .
cdr3_aa: CASSQEWSYQPQHF
cdr3_nt: TGTGCCAGCAGCCAAGAGTGGAGCTATCAGCCCCAGCATTTT

j_call: TRBJ1-2
clone_size: once
v_call: TRBV23-1
d_call: TRBD1
cdr3_aa: CASSQSRDRGYGYTF
cdr3_nt: TGCGCCAGCAGTCAATCGCGGGACAGGGGCTATGGCTACACCTTC

j_call: TRBJ2-2
clone_size: .
v_call: TRBV19
d_call: TRBD1
cdr3_aa: CASSLQGETGELFF
cdr3_nt: TGTGCCAGTAGTCTACAGGGGGAGACCGGGGAGCTGTTTTTT

j_call: TRBJ1-3
clone_size: .
v_call: TRBV5-1
d_call: .
cdr3_aa: CASSAEGTGNTIYF
cdr3_nt: TGCGCCAGCAGCGCAGAGGGTACTGGAAACACCATATATTTT

j_call: TRBJ1-6
clone_size: .
v_call: TRBV5-6
d_call: TRBD1
cdr3_aa: CASNPGTGVSSPLHF
cdr3_nt: TGTGCCAGCAACCCCGGGACAGGGGTGAGTTCACCCCTCCACTTT

j_call: TRBJ1-5
clone_size: .
v_call: TRBV6-1
d_call: .
cdr3_aa: CASSEGYTDSHNQPQHF
cdr3_nt: TGTGCCAGCAGTGAAGGGTATACGGACAGCCACAATCAGCCCCAGCATTTT

j_call: TRBJ1-3
clone_size: .
v_call: TRBV19
d_call: .
cdr3_aa: CASSGTRNTIYF
cdr3_nt: TGTGCCAGTAGTGGGACAAGAAACACCATATATTTT

j_call: TRBJ1-2
clone_size: .
v_call: TRBV7-2
d_call: .
cdr3_aa: CASSLDWGENYGYTF
cdr3_nt: TGTGCCAGCAGCTTAGATTGGGGGGAGAACTATGGCTACACCTTC

j_call: TRBJ2-1
clone_size: .
v_call: TRBV9
d_call: TRBD2
cdr3_aa: CASKGLAGGNEQFF
cdr3_nt: TGTGCCAGCAAGGGCCTGGCGGGGGGCAATGAGCAGTTCTTC

j_call: TRBJ2-3
clone_size: .
v_call: TRBV10-3
d_call: .
cdr3_aa: CAISESDGDIDTDTQYF
cdr3_nt: TGTGCCATCAGTGAGTCAGATGGGGACATCGACACAGATACGCAGTATTTT

j_call: TRBJ2-5
clone_size: .
v_call: TRBV7-6
d_call: .
cdr3_aa: CASSLASAETQYF
cdr3_nt: TGTGCCAGCAGCTTAGCCTCTGCGGAGACCCAGTACTTC

j_call: TRBJ2-1
clone_size: .
v_call: TRBV9
d_call: .
cdr3_aa: CASSAERGYNEQFF
cdr3_nt: TGTGCCAGCAGCGCCGAAAGGGGATACAATGAGCAGTTCTTC

j_call: TRBJ2-3
clone_size: .
v_call: TRBV6-6
d_call: .
cdr3_aa: CASSYRTPLTDTQYF
cdr3_nt: TGTGCCAGCAGTTACCGGACACCCCTCACAGATACGCAGTATTTT

j_call: TRBJ2-5
clone_size: .
v_call: TRBV27
d_call: .
cdr3_aa: CASSRQPPQETQYF
cdr3_nt: TGTGCCAGCTCCAGACAGCCACCCCAAGAGACCCAGTACTTC

j_call: TRBJ2-7
clone_size: .
v_call: TRBV2
d_call: .
cdr3_aa: CAIQKEWGGSYEQYF
cdr3_nt: TGTGCCATCCAGAAGGAATGGGGCGGATCCTACGAGCAGTACTTC

j_call: TRBJ1-5
clone_size: .
v_call: TRBV11-2
d_call: .
cdr3_aa: CASSLGHTPQPQHF
cdr3_nt: TGTGCCAGCAGCCTCGGACATACCCCTCAGCCCCAGCATTTT